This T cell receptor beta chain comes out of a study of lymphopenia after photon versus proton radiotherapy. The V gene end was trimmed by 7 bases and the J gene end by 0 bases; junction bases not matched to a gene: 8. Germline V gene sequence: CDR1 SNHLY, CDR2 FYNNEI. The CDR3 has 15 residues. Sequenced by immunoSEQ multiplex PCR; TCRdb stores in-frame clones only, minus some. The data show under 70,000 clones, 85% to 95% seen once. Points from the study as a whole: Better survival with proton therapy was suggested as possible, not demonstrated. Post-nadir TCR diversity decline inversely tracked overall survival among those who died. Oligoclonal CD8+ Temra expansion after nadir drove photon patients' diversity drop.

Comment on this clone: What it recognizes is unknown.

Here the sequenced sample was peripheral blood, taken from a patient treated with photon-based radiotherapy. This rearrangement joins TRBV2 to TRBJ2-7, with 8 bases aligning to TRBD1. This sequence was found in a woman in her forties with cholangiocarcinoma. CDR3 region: CASTDRGGSSYEQYF. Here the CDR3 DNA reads TGTGCCAGCACCGACAGGGGTGGGAGCTCCTACGAGCAGTACTTC.